The clone carrying this T cell receptor (beta chain) came up once. Sequenced by immunoSEQ multiplex PCR; TCRdb stores in-frame clones only, minus some. The table records 250,000 to 300,000 clones, approximately 86% of them present only once. This CDR3 has 19 residues. The ends were cut back, 4 bases at V and 0 bases at J, with 21 bases in the middle. The V gene's germline CDR1 is SGHTA and CDR2 FQGNSA. The sample originates from a study of blood T cell repertoires in COVID-19. Sequenced: peripheral blood. This chain joins TRBV7-2 and TRBJ2-2; TRBD1 is a possible D gene (6 bases). This TCR derives from a woman aged 45-65 years who had recovered from COVID-19. The CDR3 DNA is TGTGCCAGCAGCTCACTACCTAGGATACAGGGAGCGAACACCGGGGAGCTGTTTTTT. Residues: CASSSLPRIQGANTGELFF.